The text below deals with one TCR beta chain. Its specific antigen is unknown. No base-level quality is on record; no much larger clone is a single base apart. Each collaborating institution followed its own protocols to collect whole blood in K2EDTA tubes. For TCRbeta analysis, collaborators shipped samples in one of three forms: frozen whole blood, isolated PBMCs, or DNA extracted from either of those sample types. The CDR3 starts with the cysteine, ends with the phenylalanine, and has 14 residues. Kept here is only the CDR3 DNA, which spans 42 bases and is read in frame from base 1. In the germline V gene, CDR1 corresponds to SGHTA and CDR2 to FQGNSA. V is pruned by 0 bases and J by 3 bases, leaving 2 bases of the junction without a gene match. The data belong to a study of blood T cell repertoires in COVID-19 (dated by TCRdb to 2020 to 2022). Broadly, across the study: Collaborator samples came from the United States, Italy and Spain and covered acute and convalescent phases of COVID-19. Where available, HLA class I and class II types were obtained from metadata supplied by the sample provider rather than from assay-based typing. The repertoires were made available in a free public database intended to serve as a resource for research on the immune response to SARS-CoV-2. The samples were drawn from two sources: the first 160 participants of the ongoing ImmuneRACE study, and 1,254 subjects contributed by 6 global collaborators. Deeply sampled blood TCRbeta repertoires from subjects exposed to, actively infected with, or recovered from COVID-19 were included in the dataset. The material from the prospective study consisted of cDNA or gDNA derived from T cells, B-cell-depleted T cells, or PBMCs. Nearly every sample came with metadata listing a de-identified subject ID, COVID-19 status, age in years and sex.

TCRbeta CDR3 regions were amplified from genomic DNA by means of the immunoSEQ Assay, a bias-controlled multiplex PCR. The study's processing was this. Within the assay, amplification of reference gene primers was used to estimate how many nucleated cells each sample contained. To quantify the absolute abundance of each unique TCRbeta CDR3 rearrangement, sequence reads were collapsed and filtered. For each sample, productive Simpson clonality was calculated as the square root of Simpson's diversity index over productive rearrangements. Imported from immuneACCESS, the table was reduced by TCRdb to in-frame sequences with V and J called. These copies leave out some clones; in studies compared against another copy, an unresolved V gene accounts for under half, and the cause of the remainder is not known. The V and J calls and clone size are taken from that table; D and trimming were inferred from the DNA. The sample table lists about 490,000 clones, approximately 83% of them with a count of one. Of the sample, more than 3% falls within the top ten clones.

Paper-wide results and their limitations: The quantity of clinical and demographic metadata differed by source and by participant and was supplied without curation.

This TCR came from a human donor in a cohort sampled during active COVID-19. Here the chain combines TRBV7-2 and TRBJ2-7, and TRBD2 matches 7 of the central bases. Material: peripheral blood. Here is the DNA: TGTGCCAGCAGCTTAGCGAGCGGGAACTACGAGCAGTACTTC. Translation gives CASSLASGNYEQYF.